The clone carrying this T cell receptor (beta chain) was seen at least ten times. This record belongs to a study of neurological immune-mediated disorders. The time point was: technical triplicate 2. One entry per CDR3 protein results from TCRdb running MiXCR on the 5' RACE reads. The profile covers more than 50,000 distinct CDR3 sequences, with 24% appearing a single time and over 4.5% taken by the ten largest. V shed 3 bases and J shed 6 bases, with 18 bases lying between them. Germline values: CDR1 DFQATT, CDR2 SNEGSKA (reference sequence). The CDR3 sequence is 14 residues long. The chain couples TRBV20-1 to TRBJ2-7; no definite D call. This clonotype was sampled from a man aged 55-75 years with HTLV-1-associated myelopathy (HAM/TSP). The sample taken for sequencing was PBMCs. Here the CDR3 reads CSASAERPGGEQYF. For the CDR3, the DNA is TGCAGTGCTAGTGCCGAGCGTCCGGGTGGCGAGCAGTACTTC.